This T cell receptor (beta chain) was documented in a study of identical twins. Looked up from germline, CDR1 is MDHEN and CDR2 is SYDVKM. The CDR3 has 15 amino acids. V shed 8 bases and J 0 bases; nucleotides not matched to a gene: 7. TCRdb re-called the 5' RACE reads through MiXCR, storing one row per CDR3 protein. Of 700,000 to 950,000 distinct CDR3 sequences detected, about 12% appear once; the ten largest clones hold roughly 1.5%. This sample also belongs to another study, concerning yellow fever vaccine responses in identical twins.

The TCR was taken from a woman aged 18-35 years in good health. The sample consisted of PBMCs. The chain carries TRBV28 and TRBJ2-7; 10 nucleotides line up with TRBD1. CDR3 nucleotides: TGTGCCAGCTTTACCGGGACAGGGGCCTCCTACGAGCAGTACTTC. Protein sequence: CASFTGTGASYEQYF.